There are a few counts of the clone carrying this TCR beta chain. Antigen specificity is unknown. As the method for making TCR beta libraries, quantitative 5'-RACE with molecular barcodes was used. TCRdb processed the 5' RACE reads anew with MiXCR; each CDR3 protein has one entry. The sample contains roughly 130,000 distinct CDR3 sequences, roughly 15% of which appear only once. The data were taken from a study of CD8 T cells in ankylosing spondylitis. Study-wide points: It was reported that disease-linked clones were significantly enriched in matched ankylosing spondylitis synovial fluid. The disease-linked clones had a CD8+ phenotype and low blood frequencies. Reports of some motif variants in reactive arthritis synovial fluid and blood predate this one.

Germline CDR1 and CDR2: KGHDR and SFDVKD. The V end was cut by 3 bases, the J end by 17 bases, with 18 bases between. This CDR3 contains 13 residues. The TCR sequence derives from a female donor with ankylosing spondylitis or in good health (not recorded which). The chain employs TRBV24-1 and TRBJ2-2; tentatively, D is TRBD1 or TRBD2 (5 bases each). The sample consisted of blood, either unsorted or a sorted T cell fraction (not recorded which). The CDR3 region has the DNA TGTGCCACCAGTGATAGCACGGGGCGAGGCTGTTTTTTT. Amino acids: CATSDSTGRGCFF.